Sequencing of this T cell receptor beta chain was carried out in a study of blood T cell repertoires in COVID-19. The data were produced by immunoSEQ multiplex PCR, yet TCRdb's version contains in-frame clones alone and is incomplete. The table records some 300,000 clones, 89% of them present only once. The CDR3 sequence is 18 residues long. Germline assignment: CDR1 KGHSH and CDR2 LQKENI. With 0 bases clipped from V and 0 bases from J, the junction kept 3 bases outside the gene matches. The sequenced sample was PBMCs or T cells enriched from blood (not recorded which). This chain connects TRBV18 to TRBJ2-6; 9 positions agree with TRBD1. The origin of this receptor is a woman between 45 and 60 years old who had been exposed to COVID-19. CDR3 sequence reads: CASSPPGQGSSGANVLTF. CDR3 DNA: TGTGCCAGCTCACCACCGGGACAGGGTTCCTCTGGGGCCAACGTCCTGACTTTC.